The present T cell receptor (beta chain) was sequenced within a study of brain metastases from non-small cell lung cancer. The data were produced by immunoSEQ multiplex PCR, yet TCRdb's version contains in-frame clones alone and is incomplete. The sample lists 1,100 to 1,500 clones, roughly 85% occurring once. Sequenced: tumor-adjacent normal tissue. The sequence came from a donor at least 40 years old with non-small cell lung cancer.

CDR3 in DNA: TGTGCCAGCAGTTCCTTAGCGGTTAGCACAGATACGCAGTATTTT. This encodes CASSSLAVSTDTQYF. The chain uses TRBV6-2 or TRBV6-3 and TRBJ2-3; a weak D match, TRBD2 (6 bases). In germline, CDR1 is MNHEY, CDR2 SVGEGT. The ends were cut back, 4 bases at V and 0 bases at J, with 11 bases in the middle. The CDR3 sequence is 15 residues long.